These 6 T cell receptor beta chains originate from one sample sequenced in a study of molecular identifiers for immune sequencing clone quantification. Using its own MiXCR run on the PCR reads, TCRdb lists one record per CDR3 protein. This table holds over 85,000 distinct CDR3 sequences, under 40% found once. Sample: naive CD8+ T cells from blood, with Jurkat cell RNA spiked in. This sample's subset: FACS-sorted CD8+CD4-CCR7+CD45RA+ naive T cells. The receptors originated from a human donor in good health. Some libraries in this study had Jurkat cell RNA spiked in.

Worth noting for this clonotype: This could be a read error, since a much larger clone is one nucleotide away. V usage is TRBV5-6 and J usage is TRBJ2-7, with no clear D. Germline CDR1 is SGHDT and CDR2 is YYEEEE. The CDR3 has 11 amino acids. CDR3 DNA sequence: TGTGCCAGCAGCTTGGGTGTCGAGCGGTACTTC. It codes for CASSLGVERYF.

This clonotype was found a few times. The gene calls are TRBV28 and TRBJ1-5; a possible D gene is TRBD1 (5 bases). CDR3 size: 14 residues. CDR1 MDHEN and CDR2 SYDVKM come from the germline V gene. Trimming shortened V by 5 bases and J by 8 bases, and 16 bases separated the two germline ends. CDR3 bases: TGTGCCAGCAGTCGAAAACCAGGGAGTAAGCCCCAGCATTTT. Amino acids: CASSRKPGSKPQHF. The full variable domain, rest sourced from reference TRBV28 and TRBJ1-5, is DVKVTQSSRYLVKRTGEKVFLECVQDMDHENMFWYRQDPGLGLRLIYFSYDVKMKEKGDIPEGYSVSREKKERFSLILESASTNQTSMYLCASSRKPGSKPQHFGDGTRLSIL.

This clonotype was found a few times. A read error may produce the germline difference seen at one junction end. The V call is TRBV24-1, the J call TRBJ1-1, with no clear D. The CDR3 sequence is 12 residues long. Germline V gives CDR1 KGHDR, CDR2 SFDVKD. The CDR3 region has the DNA TGTGCCACCAGTGACTGGAACACTGAATCTTTCTTT. Its protein is CATSDWNTESFF.

In regard to this clonotype: Without the conserved terminal phenylalanine or tryptophan, this CDR3 likely stems from a read error. The chain links TRBV3-1 to TRBJ2-7; no clear D. CDR1 is LGHDT and CDR2 is YNNKEL in the germline V gene (reference sequence). V lost 4 bases and J lost 0, with 4 bases in between. CDR3 length: 12 amino acids. The CDR3 region has the DNA TGTGCCAGCAGCCTGAGCTCCTACGAGCAGTACTAC. Its translation: CASSLSSYEQYY.

This chain connects TRBV2 to TRBJ2-1; 8 bases line up with TRBD2. The CDR3 contains 14 residues. Germline V gene lookup returns CDR1 SNHLY and CDR2 FYNNEI. J lost 7 bases, V lost 8 bases, and 10 bases had no gene match. This CDR3 reads CASPGTSLMNEQFF. The CDR3 DNA reads as TGTGCCAGCCCCGGGACTAGTCTTATGAATGAGCAGTTCTTC.

In the case of this clonotype: One end of the junction is discordant with germline, which a read error may explain. The chain has TRBV6-5 and TRBJ2-5; possibly TRBD1 for D (6 bases). The CDR3 runs to 17 residues. In germline, CDR1 is MNHEY, CDR2 SVGAGI. CDR3 in DNA: TGTGCCAGCAGGTACTCGGCGCAGGGGATGGGTGAAGAGACCCAGTACTTC. It specifies CASRYSAQGMGEETQYF.